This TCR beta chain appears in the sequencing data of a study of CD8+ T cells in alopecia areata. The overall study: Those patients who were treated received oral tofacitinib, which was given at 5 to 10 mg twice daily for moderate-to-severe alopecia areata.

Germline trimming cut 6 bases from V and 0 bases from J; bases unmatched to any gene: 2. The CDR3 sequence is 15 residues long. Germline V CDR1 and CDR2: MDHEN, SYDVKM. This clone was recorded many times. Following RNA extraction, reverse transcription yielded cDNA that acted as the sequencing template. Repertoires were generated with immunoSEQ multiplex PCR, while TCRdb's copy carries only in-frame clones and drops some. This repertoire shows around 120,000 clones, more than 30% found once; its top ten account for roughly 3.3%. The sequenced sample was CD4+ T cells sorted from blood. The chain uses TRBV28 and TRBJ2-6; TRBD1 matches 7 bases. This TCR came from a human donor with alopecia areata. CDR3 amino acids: CASSRDSSGANVLTF. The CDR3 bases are TGTGCCAGCAGCCGGGACAGCTCTGGGGCCAACGTCCTGACTTTC.